This TCR beta chain originates from a study of blood T cells in healthy people across ages. Alongside a J-beta primer mix, a sample-barcoded 5' primer served in a second PCR lasting roughly 7 to 11 cycles. TCRdb fed the 5' RACE reads into MiXCR, producing one record per CDR3 protein. The sample shows some 550,000 distinct CDR3 sequences, roughly 43% of them seen only once. This receptor was obtained from a man older than 75 in good health. Sequenced sample: blood.

The CDR3 nucleotides are TGTGCCAGCAGCTTGTGGGCGCAGGGGACGAACACCATATATTTT. It translates to CASSLWAQGTNTIYF. The genes are TRBV7-6 and TRBJ1-3; D perhaps matches TRBD1 (6 bases). V lost 3 bases, J lost 7 bases, and 16 bases lay in between. CDR1 and CDR2 from the germline V gene are SGHVS and FNYEAQ. This CDR3 contains 15 residues.